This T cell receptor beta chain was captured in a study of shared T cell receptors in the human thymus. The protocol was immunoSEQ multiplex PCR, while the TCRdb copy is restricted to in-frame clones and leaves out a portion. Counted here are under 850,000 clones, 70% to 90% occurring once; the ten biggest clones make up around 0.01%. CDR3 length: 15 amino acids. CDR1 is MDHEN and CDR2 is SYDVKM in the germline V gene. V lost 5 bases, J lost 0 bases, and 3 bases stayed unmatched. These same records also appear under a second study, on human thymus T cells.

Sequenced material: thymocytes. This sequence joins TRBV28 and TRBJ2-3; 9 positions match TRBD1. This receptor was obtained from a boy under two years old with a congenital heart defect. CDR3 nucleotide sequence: TGTGCCAGCAGTCCCGGGACAGGGAGCACAGATACGCAGTATTTT. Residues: CASSPGTGSTDTQYF.